The 27 T cell receptor beta chains reported below all come from one sample, sequenced in a study of early T cells in non-severe SARS-CoV-2 infection. TCRdb re-called the 5' RACE reads through MiXCR, storing one row per CDR3 protein. The data contain 40,000 to 50,000 distinct CDR3 sequences, around a tenth of them singletons. Sample: whole blood. The receptors were sampled from an adult who was a healthcare worker with PCR-confirmed SARS-CoV-2 infection or an uninfected control (not recorded which).

At least ten counts were recorded for this clonotype. The chain joins TRBV20-1 to TRBJ1-2, with D unclear. V was shortened by 4 bases and J by 4 bases, with 10 bases between the two germline ends. Per the germline V gene, CDR1 is DFQATT and CDR2 is SNEGSKA (reference sequence). This CDR3 contains 12 residues. CDR3 DNA: TGCAGTGCTACCCAAAGGAGCTATGGCTACACCTTC. Protein sequence: CSATQRSYGYTF.

This clonotype was recorded many times. V usage is TRBV11-2 and J usage is TRBJ1-3; 10 nucleotides align to TRBD1. This CDR3 comprises 17 residues. The germline gives CDR1 SGHAT, CDR2 FQNNGV. V dropped 4 bases and J dropped 4; count of bases not matched to a gene: 10. CDR3 nucleotide sequence: TGTGCCAGCAGCTCCCTGACAGGGGGCTTGAACGGAAACACCATATATTTT. It yields the protein CASSSLTGGLNGNTIYF.

Only a few counts were recorded for this clonotype. The chain carries TRBV5-5 and TRBJ2-3, with D unclear. The CDR3 is made up of 15 amino acids. V was trimmed by 0 bases and J by 2 bases, leaving 10 bases between them. CDR1 and CDR2 from the germline V gene are SGHKS and YYEKEE (reference sequence). The CDR3 nucleotides are TGTGCCAGCAGCTTGGAGCGCGAGTACACAGATACGCAGTATTTT. Protein sequence: CASSLEREYTDTQYF.

This clonotype was detected ten times or more. This chain uses TRBV10-3 with TRBJ1-5; D is uncertain. Per germline, CDR1 ENHRY and CDR2 SYGVKD. The ends were cut back, 2 bases at V and 3 bases at J, with 11 bases in the middle. The CDR3 runs to 15 residues. The CDR3 here is CAISEKGDFNQPQHF. CDR3 nucleotide sequence: TGTGCCATCAGTGAGAAGGGAGATTTCAATCAGCCCCAGCATTTT.

This clonotype was seen at least ten times. The chain couples TRBV28 to TRBJ2-1; 10 bases are a match to TRBD1. J gave up 3 bases and V 5 bases, and 10 bases lay outside the gene matches. CDR1 and CDR2 (germline): MDHEN, SYDVKM. The CDR3 is 17 amino acids. This CDR3 is CASSPYSGTGDYNEQFF. DNA for the CDR3: TGTGCCAGCAGTCCATACTCCGGGACAGGGGACTACAATGAGCAGTTCTTC.

The chain employs TRBV6-2 or TRBV6-3 and TRBJ2-3; D not certain. V lost 0 bases and J lost 5, with 6 bases in between. Germline CDR1 reads MNHEY; CDR2 reads SVGEGT. This CDR3 contains 13 residues. CDR3 sequence: CASSYSFLDTQYF. DNA of the CDR3: TGTGCCAGCAGTTACTCCTTCCTAGATACGCAGTATTTT.

V usage is TRBV29-1 and J usage is TRBJ2-1; a weak D match, TRBD2 (5 bases). Trimming left V 3 bases short and J 1 base short, with 10 bases between. The length of the CDR3 is 14 residues. Germline V lookup: CDR1 SQVTM, CDR2 ANQGSEA. The CDR3 coding sequence is TGCAGCGTTGACACTCGGGGTTCCTACAATGAGCAGTTCTTC. Its translation is CSVDTRGSYNEQFF.

Only a few counts were recorded for this clonotype. The V and J genes are TRBV25-1 and TRBJ2-1; 10 bases map to TRBD2. Germline lookup yields CDR1 MGHDK and CDR2 SYGVNS. The CDR3 has 16 residues. The junction had 5 bases not matched to a gene; V was cut back by 5 bases and J by 1 base. In DNA form, the CDR3 reads TGTGCCAGCAGTAACGGACTAGCGGAATCCTACAATGAGCAGTTCTTC. Translating it yields CASSNGLAESYNEQFF.

This clonotype was seen a handful of times. The rearrangement joins TRBV19 to TRBJ2-2; 11 bases are a match to TRBD2. The CDR3 extends over 15 amino acids. With 4 bases clipped from V and 8 bases from J, the junction kept 6 bases outside the gene matches. Germline V CDR1 and CDR2: LNHDA, SQIVND (reference sequence). The CDR3 sequence is CASSTRLAGTGELFF. The CDR3 nucleotides read TGTGCCAGTAGTACGAGACTAGCGGGAACGGGGGAGCTGTTTTTT.

This clonotype has at least ten counts. The chain has TRBV3-1 and TRBJ1-5, with no clear D. The CDR3 has 14 amino acids. V was cut by 4 bases and J by 9 bases, with 16 bases left in between. The germline CDR1 and CDR2 sequences are LGHDT and YNNKEL (reference sequence). The CDR3 here is CASSPGLITPPQHF. The CDR3 DNA follows: TGTGCCAGCAGCCCGGGTTTGATTACACCGCCCCAGCATTTT.

The sample holds many counts of this clonotype. The chain carries TRBV7-9 and TRBJ2-6; no definite D call. The germline gives CDR1 SEHNR, CDR2 FQNEAQ (reference sequence). This CDR3 is built from 15 residues. Trimming cost V 1 base and J 2 bases, with 6 bases left between them. CDR3 DNA sequence: TGTGCCAGCAGCTTAGGGCAGGCTGGGGCCAACGTCCTGACTTTC. Its translation: CASSLGQAGANVLTF.

This clonotype appeared a few times. V usage is TRBV5-1 and J usage is TRBJ2-3; TRBD2 is a possible D gene (7 bases). V shed 2 bases and J shed 6 bases, with 13 bases lying between them. The CDR3 contains 14 residues. In germline, CDR1 is SGHRS, CDR2 YFSETQ. The CDR3: CASSLGRGADTQYF. Here the CDR3 DNA reads TGCGCCAGCAGCTTAGGACGGGGGGCCGATACGCAGTATTTT.

This clonotype was seen many times. The chain employs TRBV20-1 and TRBJ2-4; no definite D call. The V gene's germline CDR1 is DFQATT and CDR2 SNEGSKA (reference sequence). This CDR3 region has 14 residues. The germline V and J ends were trimmed by 5 bases and 0 bases, with 11 bases remaining between them. As DNA, the CDR3 is TGCAGTGCTCCGACTCAGCTAGCCAAAAACATTCAGTACTTC. Amino acids: CSAPTQLAKNIQYF.

The CDR3 DNA reads TGCAGCGTTGATGGTTATGGCTACACCTTC. This gives the protein CSVDGYGYTF. The chain is built from TRBV29-1 and TRBJ1-2; D remains unclear. The CDR3 is made up of 10 amino acids. The germline CDR1 and CDR2 sequences are SQVTM and ANQGSEA. V lost 3 bases and J lost 5, with 4 bases in between.

The chain links TRBV24-1 to TRBJ2-1; D is undetermined. Trimming cost V 3 bases and J 7 bases, with 12 bases left between them. CDR3 size: 14 residues. Per the germline V gene, CDR1 is KGHDR and CDR2 is SFDVKD. The CDR3 DNA follows: TGTGCCACCAGTGATCCCCCGAAGGAGAATGAGCAGTTCTTC. Its protein product is CATSDPPKENEQFF.

This clonotype was picked up a small number of times. The rearrangement joins TRBV4-3 to TRBJ2-3, with D unclear. Germline loops: CDR1 LGHNA, CDR2 YSLEER. V was shortened by 0 bases and J by 3 bases, with 10 bases between the two germline ends. This CDR3 is 15 amino acids long. The CDR3 DNA sequence: TGCGCCAGCAGCCAAGACTCCCCCGGGACAGATACGCAGTATTTT. Translating it yields CASSQDSPGTDTQYF.

This rearrangement joins TRBV7-3 to TRBJ1-6; D may be TRBD1 (5 bases). The CDR3 length is 15 residues. Looked up from germline, CDR1 is SGHTA and CDR2 is FQGTGA. V was shortened by 2 bases and J by 5 bases, with 10 bases between the two germline ends. Here the CDR3 reads CASSLGAANNSPLHF. The CDR3 bases are TGTGCCAGCAGCTTAGGGGCCGCGAATAATTCACCCCTCCACTTT.

The CDR3 DNA is TGCAGCGCAAGGACAGGGGGAAACACCATATATTTT. Its translation: CSARTGGNTIYF. The J gene is TRBJ1-3, the V gene TRBV29-1; 8 bases are shared with TRBD1. CDR3 length equals 12 residues. Germline V gives CDR1 SQVTM, CDR2 ANQGSEA. V was clipped by 7 bases and J by 4 bases; unmatched bases: 3.

This clonotype turned up a few times. This rearrangement joins TRBV29-1 to TRBJ2-5; maybe TRBD1 (6 bases). Germline lookup yields CDR1 SQVTM and CDR2 ANQGSEA. V was shortened by 5 bases and J by 4 bases, with 11 bases between the two germline ends. The CDR3 length is 12 residues. In DNA form, the CDR3 reads TGCAGCGTTTCCGGGACAACAGAGACCCAGTACTTC. It is translated as CSVSGTTETQYF. The variable domain in full, completed from reference TRBV29-1 and TRBJ2-5, reads SAVISQKPSRDICQRGTSLTIQCQVDSQVTMMFWYRQQPGQSLTLIATANQGSEATYESGFVIDKFPISRPNLTFSTLTVSNMSPEDSSIYLCSVSGTTETQYFGPGTRLLVL.

This clonotype was seen many times. The chain recombines TRBV6-5 with TRBJ2-7; D may correspond to TRBD1 or TRBD2 (5 bases each). Trimming left V 5 bases short and J 4 bases short, with 12 bases between. Germline V gene data show CDR1 as MNHEY and CDR2 as SVGAGI. The CDR3 spans 13 residues. The CDR3 reads CASSRGVSYEQYF. DNA of the CDR3: TGTGCCAGCAGTCGGGGCGTATCATACGAGCAGTACTTC.

This clonotype was counted ten times or more. V gene TRBV6-2 or TRBV6-3 combines with J gene TRBJ2-1; D may be TRBD2 (7 bases). Trimming removed 3 bases from V and 8 bases from J, with 17 bases in between. The germline V gene has CDR1 MNHEY and CDR2 SVGEGT. The CDR3 is 15 amino acids. CDR3: CASSYGLAEGDEQFF. CDR3 in DNA: TGTGCCAGCAGTTATGGTCTAGCGGAGGGGGATGAGCAGTTCTTC.

This clonotype showed up many times. The chain links TRBV29-1 to TRBJ1-1, with 7 positions matching TRBD1. The junction had 7 bases not matched to a gene; V was cut back by 7 bases and J by 2 bases. This CDR3 spans 13 amino acids. Germline CDR1 SQVTM, CDR2 ANQGSEA. CDR3 nucleotide sequence: TGCAGCGGGGAGGGACAGAGAAACACTGAAGCTTTCTTT. This translates into CSGEGQRNTEAFF.

The chain recombines TRBV20-1 with TRBJ2-1, with 10 nucleotides matching TRBD2. V was pared by 5 bases and J by 10 bases, with 11 bases of the junction left unmatched. This CDR3 is built from 14 residues. CDR1 is DFQATT and CDR2 is SNEGSKA in the germline V gene (reference sequence). The CDR3 spells CSAPRLAGANEQFF. The CDR3 coding sequence is TGCAGTGCTCCCCGGCTAGCGGGAGCAAACGAGCAGTTCTTC.

This clonotype was recorded a few times. The chain links TRBV7-2 to TRBJ2-7; D might be TRBD2 (5 bases). The V gene's germline CDR1 is SGHTA and CDR2 FQGNSA. CDR3 length: 14 residues. Trimming pared 4 bases from V and 2 bases from J, leaving 12 bases between. The CDR3 spells CASSSMDWAYEQYF. CDR3 in DNA: TGTGCCAGCAGCTCGATGGACTGGGCCTACGAGCAGTACTTC.

A few counts support this clonotype. The V call is TRBV3-1, the J call TRBJ1-1; D remains unclear. The CDR3 covers 15 residues. Germline V CDR1 and CDR2: LGHDT, YNNKEL (reference sequence). V gave up 3 bases and J gave up 7 bases, with 18 bases separating them. CDR3 sequence (DNA): TGTGCCAGCAGCCATCTAACCCACCCGCGGGGTGAAGCTTTCTTT. Its translation: CASSHLTHPRGEAFF. The full variable domain, rest sourced from reference TRBV3-1 and TRBJ1-1, is DTAVSQTPKYLVTQMGNDKSIKCEQNLGHDTMYWYKQDSKKFLKIMFSYNNKELIINETVPNRFSPKSPDKAHLNLHINSLELGDSAVYFCASSHLTHPRGEAFFGQGTRLTVV.

In its sample, this clonotype is medium-sized. The chain carries TRBV27 and TRBJ1-2, with D maybe TRBD1 (6 bases). This CDR3 comprises 19 residues. The germline CDR1 and CDR2 sequences are MNHEY and SMNVEV (reference sequence). Trimming stripped 2 bases from V and 3 bases from J, with 25 bases between. This chain's CDR3 is CASSLDGTLPGAPDYGYTF. As DNA, the CDR3 is TGTGCCAGCAGTTTAGACGGAACCCTACCGGGGGCGCCGGACTATGGCTACACCTTC.

This chain connects TRBV10-3 to TRBJ2-1; tentatively, D is TRBD1 (5 bases). Germline V gene data show CDR1 as ENHRY and CDR2 as SYGVKD. V dropped 6 bases and J dropped 8 bases, with 8 bases sitting between them. The CDR3 contains 11 residues. CDR3 DNA: TGTGCCATCAGACTCAGGGATGAGCAGTTCTTC. Protein: CAIRLRDEQFF.